Here is one T cell receptor beta chain with its context. The treatment was: roughly 19 received Ad26.COV2.S at low or high dose, single or two shots; 5 received placebo; per-sample allocation not given. Sampling occurred on day 63 after the first vaccine or placebo injection. Data came from immunoSEQ multiplex PCR; TCRdb stores just in-frame clones and leaves some out. Of about 480,000 clones in the sample, 70% to 90% were seen once. The data are from a study of Ad26.COV2.S vaccination and SARS-CoV-2 variants. CDR3 size: 14 residues. Germline V CDR1 and CDR2: SQVTM, ANQGSEA. Germline trimming cut 7 bases from V and 0 bases from J; bases unmatched to any gene: 6.

This chain uses TRBV29-1 with TRBJ2-3; TRBD1 aligns across 8 bases. Sequences were derived from peripheral blood, sampled in a trial of Ad26.COV2.S vaccine versus placebo. The source of this sequence is a person between 18 and 65 years old who received the Ad26.COV2.S COVID-19 vaccine or a placebo. The DNA for the CDR3 is TGCAGCGCCGGACAGGGAGCTAGCACAGATACGCAGTATTTT. Protein product: CSAGQGASTDTQYF.